This T cell receptor (beta chain) was captured by sequencing in a study of cytomegalovirus exposure and HLA in healthy donors. Study background: Some 85 million unique TCRs, all from HLA-typed donors, were included in an early release of the data. Study results and limitations: A list of roughly 180 TCR beta chains associated with cytomegalovirus was given.

Notes on this clone: Its antigen is currently unknown.

This PCR relied on a set of 60 Vbeta primers and 13 Jbeta primers. Sequencing was performed with immunoSEQ multiplex PCR; in TCRdb, only in-frame clones are kept and a portion is missing. This table has about 94,000 clones, roughly 77% appearing once. The CDR3 sequence is 17 residues long. Unmatched junction bases numbered 11, after V lost 1 base and J lost 4 bases. Per germline, CDR1 LNHDA and CDR2 SQIVND (reference sequence). The chain employs TRBV19 and TRBJ2-5; 8 bases agree with TRBD2. The sequence was collected from a human donor in good health. The sequencing sample was made of PBMCs. In DNA form, the CDR3 reads TGTGCCAGTAGTATAGTAGCGCCGAGCGGGAGTGGAGAGACCCAGTACTTC. Translation gives CASSIVAPSGSGETQYF.